The 26 T cell receptor beta chains below all came from one sample that was sequenced in a study of cytomegalovirus exposure and HLA in healthy donors. Both 60 Vbeta primers and 13 Jbeta primers went into the PCR. Assay: immunoSEQ multiplex PCR; the TCRdb copy retains only in-frame clones and omits some. Here the sample spans under 150,000 clones, roughly four fifths being singletons. Sequencing input: PBMCs. All receptors come from a woman in her sixties or seventies in good health and CMV-seronegative.

The rearrangement links TRBV7-6 to TRBJ1-2; possible D gene TRBD1, 6 bases. V was trimmed by 5 bases and J by 2 bases, leaving 15 bases between them. Germline CDR1 SGHVS, CDR2 FNYEAQ. The CDR3 spans 15 residues. DNA of the CDR3: TGTGCCAGCAGCACCGAACAGGGACCGAACTATGGCTACACCTTC. Its protein product is CASSTEQGPNYGYTF.

This chain connects TRBV11-2 to TRBJ2-5; TRBD1 agrees at 7 bases. Germline CDR1 reads SGHAT; CDR2 reads FQNNGV. This CDR3 is 14 amino acids long. The V and J ends lost 5 bases and 3 bases, in that order; junction bases with no gene match: 6. Written as DNA, the CDR3 is TGTGCCAGCAGCCGGGGACAGCTTAAAGAGACCCAGTACTTC. Translation: CASSRGQLKETQYF.

A word on this clone: One junction end disagrees with the germline gene, perhaps due to a read error. The V and J genes are TRBV7-9 and TRBJ2-5; maybe TRBD2 (5 bases). Germline assignment: CDR1 SEHNR and CDR2 FQNEAQ (reference sequence). The CDR3 extends over 12 amino acids. The CDR3 DNA reads as TGTTCCAGCAGCCGGGGACAAGAGACCCAGTACTTC. Its protein is CSSSRGQETQYF.

This chain connects TRBV15 to TRBJ1-2, with D possibly matching TRBD1 (6 bases). V was trimmed by 1 base and J by 4 bases, leaving 10 bases between them. Germline CDR1 is LNHNV and CDR2 is YYDKDF (reference sequence). This CDR3 region has 14 residues. CDR3 sequence (DNA): TGTGCCACCAGCAGAGGGACAGAGTTCTATGGCTACACCTTC. Amino acid sequence: CATSRGTEFYGYTF.

DNA of the CDR3: TGTGCCAGCAGAGGACAGGCGAACACTGAAGCTTTCTTT. Translating it yields CASRGQANTEAFF. This chain joins TRBV5-6 and TRBJ1-1; 7 bases are a match to TRBD1. The V gene's germline CDR1 is SGHDT and CDR2 YYEEEE. V gave up 5 bases and J gave up 1 base; unmatched junction bases: 2. CDR3 length equals 13 residues.

This clone came up once. This chain uses TRBV9 with TRBJ1-5; D gene uncertain. CDR3 length: 15 amino acids. Germline V gene sequence: CDR1 SGDLS, CDR2 YYNGEE. Trimming pared 3 bases from V and 10 bases from J, leaving 20 bases between. In nucleotides, the CDR3 is TGTGCCAGCAGCGCCGGCGGGCGGGCCAATGGACCCCAGCATTTT. This translates into CASSAGGRANGPQHF.

This clone was detected a few times. The chain uses TRBV5-4 and TRBJ1-4; 10 bases agree with TRBD1. The ends lost 2 bases at V and 8 bases at J; junction bases unmatched: 6. This CDR3 is built from 15 residues. Germline loops: CDR1 SGHNT, CDR2 YYREEE (reference sequence). CDR3 sequence reads: CASSFNRGQGEKLFF. The CDR3 DNA sequence: TGTGCCAGCAGCTTTAATCGGGGACAGGGGGAAAAACTGTTTTTT.

The genes are TRBV28 and TRBJ2-7, with 9 bases matching TRBD1. The CDR3 contains 18 residues. V was pared by 6 bases and J by 3 bases, with 18 bases of the junction left unmatched. CDR1 and CDR2 (germline): MDHEN, SYDVKM. The CDR3 spells CASSQTGGASRTLYEQYF. The CDR3 bases are TGTGCCAGCAGCCAAACAGGGGGCGCCAGCCGGACCCTCTACGAGCAGTACTTC. Based on the CDR3 plus reference TRBV28 and TRBJ2-7, the full variable domain is DVKVTQSSRYLVKRTGEKVFLECVQDMDHENMFWYRQDPGLGLRLIYFSYDVKMKEKGDIPEGYSVSREKKERFSLILESASTNQTSMYLCASSQTGGASRTLYEQYFGPGTRLTVT.

This clone was counted between two and nine times. V usage is TRBV5-6 and J usage is TRBJ2-5; D unclear. The CDR3 runs 17 residues. Germline CDR1 SGHDT, CDR2 YYEEEE. Trimming left V 0 bases short and J 0 bases short, with 15 bases between. This CDR3 reads CASSLDQETQYQETQYF. The CDR3 bases are TGTGCCAGCAGCTTGGACCAGGAAACGCAGTACCAAGAGACCCAGTACTTC. The whole variable domain, filled in from reference TRBV5-6 and TRBJ2-5, reads DAGVTQSPTHLIKTRGQQVTLRCSPKSGHDTVSWYQQALGQGPQFIFQYYEEEERQRGNFPDRFSGHQFPNYSSELNVNALLLGDSALYLCASSLDQETQYQETQYFGPGTRLLVL.

The V gene is TRBV14, the J gene TRBJ2-1; tentatively, D is TRBD2 (5 bases). V dropped 0 bases and J dropped 0 bases, with 15 bases sitting between them. Per the germline V gene, CDR1 is SGHDN and CDR2 is FVKESK. There are 18 residues in the CDR3. The CDR3 reads CASSQDDWRSLSYNEQFF. CDR3 in DNA: TGTGCCAGCAGCCAAGACGATTGGAGGAGCCTCTCCTACAATGAGCAGTTCTTC.

There are a few counts of this clone. This chain joins TRBV4-1 and TRBJ2-5; 8 positions agree with TRBD2. CDR3 size: 16 residues. Trimming at V came to 1 base and at J to 0 bases, leaving 4 bases not matched to a gene. The germline gives CDR1 MGHRA, CDR2 YSYEKL. Written as DNA, the CDR3 is TGCGCCAGCAGCCAAGGGACTAGCTGGAACCAAGAGACCCAGTACTTC. It encodes CASSQGTSWNQETQYF.

This clone was counted only a few times. The chain uses TRBV7-9 and TRBJ2-1; TRBD1 is a possible D gene (5 bases). The germline gives CDR1 SEHNR, CDR2 FQNEAQ (reference sequence). This CDR3 has 13 residues. Trimming removed 3 bases at V and 10 bases at J, with 13 bases between. DNA for the CDR3: TGTGCCAGCAGCTTTTTAACAGGACCGGAGCAGTTCTTC. Protein sequence: CASSFLTGPEQFF.

A few counts support this clone. The chain couples TRBV5-1 to TRBJ1-1; D remains ambiguous. Trimming stripped 4 bases from V and 0 bases from J, with 13 bases between. The CDR3 runs to 15 residues. The germline CDR1 and CDR2 sequences are SGHRS and YFSETQ. CDR3 in DNA: TGCGCCAGCAGCATCCAGGTGGGCATGAACACTGAAGCTTTCTTT. Protein: CASSIQVGMNTEAFF.

The chain couples TRBV27 to TRBJ1-2; D perhaps matches TRBD1 (6 bases). The CDR3 is made up of 12 amino acids. Trimming removed 5 bases at V and 8 bases at J, with 12 bases between. Germline V CDR1 and CDR2: MNHEY, SMNVEV (reference sequence). Written as DNA, the CDR3 is TGTGCCAGCAGTGCCACAGGGAAGGGCTACACCTTC. Residues: CASSATGKGYTF.

V gene TRBV27 combines with J gene TRBJ2-5; TRBD1 aligns across 7 bases. Losses at the gene ends were 6 bases for V and 5 bases for J; bases not matched to a gene: 6. This CDR3 is built from 13 residues. Germline assignment: CDR1 MNHEY and CDR2 SMNVEV (reference sequence). The CDR3 DNA reads as TGTGCCAGCAGGCTCCAGGGGGTTGAGACCCAGTACTTC. Its protein is CASRLQGVETQYF.

This clone was counted once. The chain combines TRBV5-1 with TRBJ2-5, with 7 bases fitting TRBD1. CDR1 is SGHRS, CDR2 YFSETQ, per germline. There are 14 residues in the CDR3. With V trimmed by 4 bases and J by 1 base, 4 bases remained unmatched. CDR3: CASSPTGAQETQYF. The CDR3 DNA sequence: TGCGCCAGCAGCCCAACAGGGGCCCAAGAGACCCAGTACTTC.

Points on this clone: An end of the junction differs from the germline gene, which may be a read error. The rearrangement uses TRBV7-9 and TRBJ2-5; 15 bases align to TRBD2. The CDR3 length is 17 residues. Germline CDR1 is SEHNR and CDR2 is FQNEAQ (reference sequence). The CDR3 here is CASSSGLAGGPREPQYF. The CDR3 bases are TGTGCCAGCAGTTCTGGACTAGCGGGAGGGCCGAGAGAGCCCCAGTACTTC.

V and J are TRBV6-5 and TRBJ2-7; TRBD1 matches 10 bases. CDR3 length: 15 residues. CDR1 and CDR2 from the germline V gene are MNHEY and SVGAGI. Germline trimming cut 5 bases from V and 4 bases from J; bases unmatched to any gene: 8. The CDR3 region is CASSAHGQGGYEQYF. In DNA form, the CDR3 reads TGTGCCAGCAGTGCCCACGGACAGGGGGGGTACGAGCAGTACTTC.

The rearrangement uses TRBV6-6 and TRBJ2-1, with D maybe TRBD2 (6 bases). The CDR3 extends over 14 amino acids. Trimming left V 4 bases short and J 7 bases short, with 14 bases between. CDR1 is MNHNY, CDR2 SVGAGI, per germline (reference sequence). DNA of the CDR3: TGTGCCAGCAGTTGGACCGGGACTCAAAATGAGCAGTTCTTC. The encoded protein is CASSWTGTQNEQFF.

V and J are TRBV19 and TRBJ2-2; possible D gene TRBD1, 5 bases. The CDR3 is 15 residues long. V was cut by 1 base and J by 6 bases, with 12 bases left in between. Germline lookup yields CDR1 LNHDA and CDR2 SQIVND (reference sequence). The CDR3 spells CASSIGGGFPGELFF. Here the CDR3 DNA reads TGTGCCAGTAGTATAGGGGGCGGATTTCCCGGGGAGCTGTTTTTT.

This chain joins TRBV29-1 and TRBJ2-3; D is undetermined. CDR3 length: 14 residues. V was pared by 4 bases and J by 2 bases, with 13 bases between. Germline CDR1 and CDR2: SQVTM and ANQGSEA. CDR3 amino acids: CSVVSGVLTDTQYF. CDR3 coding DNA: TGCAGCGTTGTCTCGGGTGTGCTCACAGATACGCAGTATTTT.

The V and J genes are TRBV7-9 and TRBJ2-3; the D gene is possibly TRBD2 (5 bases). This CDR3 region has 15 residues. The germline CDR1 and CDR2 sequences are SEHNR and FQNEAQ (reference sequence). V shed 4 bases and J shed 1 base, with 12 bases lying between them. CDR3 nucleotide sequence: TGTGCCAGCAGCTCCTGGGGAGAGGGCACAGATACGCAGTATTTT. This gives the protein CASSSWGEGTDTQYF.

The chain couples TRBV30 to TRBJ1-1; TRBD1 aligns across 7 bases. The J segment lost 4 bases and the V segment lost 1 base, leaving 0 bases of the junction unmatched. This CDR3 has 12 residues. CDR1 and CDR2 (germline): GTSNPN, SVGIG (reference sequence). CDR3 in amino acids: CAWSGQGTEAFF. In nucleotides, the CDR3 is TGTGCCTGGAGTGGACAGGGCACTGAAGCTTTCTTT.

V is TRBV5-1 and J is TRBJ2-1; D remains unclear. This CDR3 has 13 residues. Germline V gene data show CDR1 as SGHRS and CDR2 as YFSETQ. V was shortened by 0 bases and J by 3 bases, with 4 bases between the two germline ends. The CDR3 region is CASSLGLYNEQFF. DNA for the CDR3: TGCGCCAGCAGCTTGGGACTCTACAATGAGCAGTTCTTC.

This clone was detected once. Here the CDR3 reads CASSRHSREGYEQYF. CDR3 sequence (DNA): TGTGCCAGCAGCCGTCACTCGCGGGAAGGCTACGAGCAGTACTTC. This rearrangement joins TRBV4-2 to TRBJ2-7, with D possibly TRBD2 on 6 matching bases. Trimming stripped 4 bases from V and 3 bases from J, with 16 bases between. From germline, CDR1 is LGHNA and CDR2 YNFKEQ. The CDR3 totals 15 residues.

This clone has only one observation. The rearrangement links TRBV9 to TRBJ2-7; 9 positions agree with TRBD2. The germline V gene has CDR1 SGDLS and CDR2 YYNGEE. This CDR3 has 15 residues. The J segment lost 5 bases and the V segment lost 3 bases, leaving 9 bases of the junction unmatched. The CDR3 here is CASSGGAGGFDEQYF. The CDR3 DNA follows: TGTGCCAGCAGCGGGGGAGCGGGAGGATTTGACGAGCAGTACTTC.